This T cell receptor beta chain was recorded in a study of cytomegalovirus exposure and HLA in healthy donors. The PCR had 60 Vbeta and 13 Jbeta primers. Profiled with immunoSEQ multiplex PCR; TCRdb holds only in-frame clones, not every one. This sample has about 77,000 clones, with 60% to 80% found just once. Germline V gene data show CDR1 as MDHEN and CDR2 as SYDVKM. V was clipped by 6 bases and J by 1 base; unmatched bases: 5. This CDR3 is built from 14 residues. The specimen sequenced was PBMCs. This clonotype was obtained from a woman in her thirties or forties in good health and CMV-seronegative. This chain joins TRBV28 and TRBJ1-2; 7 bases fit TRBD1. CDR3 coding DNA: TGTGCCAGCAGCCCAGGGGGAAATAACTATGGCTACACCTTC. Its translation: CASSPGGNNYGYTF.